Sequencing of this TCR beta chain was carried out in a study of shared clonotypes between healthy human individuals. Here immunoSEQ multiplex PCR was the method, and the copy in TCRdb shows in-frame clones only, minus some. The sample carries 2.3 million or so clones, 93% recorded once. This CDR3 contains 13 residues. Germline CDR1 reads SGHAT; CDR2 reads FQNNGV. Trimming removed 1 base from V and 8 bases from J; junction bases left unmatched: 3. The specimen was naive CD4+ T cells from PBMCs. Subset reported: CD45RA+ positively selected. The chain employs TRBV11-2 and TRBJ1-2; TRBD1 matches at 8 bases. This sequence originates from a man aged 18 to 35 in good health. Some clones in this sample may be carry-over from other donors' samples. CDR3 sequence reads: CASSLGTGYGYTF. The CDR3 DNA reads as TGTGCCAGCAGCTTAGGGACAGGGTACGGCTACACCTTC.